Shown below are 25 T cell receptor beta chains from a single sample sequenced in a study of blood T cell repertoires in COVID-19. Sequencing was performed with immunoSEQ multiplex PCR; in TCRdb, only in-frame clones are kept and a portion is missing. The sample contains roughly 200,000 clones, about 86% of which appear only once. The sequenced material came from peripheral blood. These receptors were collected from a woman aged 50 to 65 with COVID-19, enrolled during active disease.

V is TRBV18 and J is TRBJ2-6, with TRBD1 matching 11 bases. The CDR3 extends over 17 amino acids. Germline CDR1 is KGHSH and CDR2 is LQKENI. The V gene end was trimmed by 5 bases and the J gene end by 1 base; junction bases not matched to a gene: 4. The CDR3 reads CASSAGQGASGANVLTF. The CDR3 region has the DNA TGTGCCAGCTCAGCCGGACAGGGGGCGTCTGGGGCCAACGTCCTGACTTTC.

This clone was observed a single time. The rearrangement joins TRBV30 to TRBJ2-5, with 11 bases aligning to TRBD2. With V trimmed by 2 bases and J by 2 bases, 25 bases remained unmatched. The CDR3 is 22 amino acids. Germline V lookup: CDR1 GTSNPN, CDR2 SVGIG (reference sequence). In DNA, the CDR3 is TGTGCCTGGAGTAGAGGGGGGTCAGTGACAGAGTTGACTAGCGGGGAGCAAGAGACCCAGTACTTC. This encodes CAWSRGGSVTELTSGEQETQYF.

V usage is TRBV11-2 and J usage is TRBJ1-6; unclear D gene. Germline CDR1 and CDR2: SGHAT and FQNNGV. V gave up 2 bases and J gave up 4 bases, with 9 bases separating them. The CDR3 length is 15 residues. CDR3 sequence: CASSLRIHYNSPLHF. The CDR3, as DNA: TGTGCCAGCAGCTTAAGAATACATTATAATTCACCCCTCCACTTT.

This clone was recorded a few times. The rearrangement links TRBV20-1 to TRBJ1-1, with TRBD1 matching over 7 bases. Germline CDR1 DFQATT, CDR2 SNEGSKA (reference sequence). With 6 bases clipped from V and 5 bases from J, the junction kept 3 bases outside the gene matches. The CDR3 consists of 11 residues. This chain's CDR3 is CSAPTGTEAFF. The CDR3 DNA reads TGCAGTGCCCCGACAGGGACTGAAGCTTTCTTT.

In this sample, this clone turned up a few times. This chain joins TRBV5-4 and TRBJ1-3; the match to TRBD1 covers 7 bases. The CDR3 is 16 amino acids. From germline, CDR1 is SGHNT and CDR2 YYREEE (reference sequence). Trimming at V came to 4 bases and at J to 4 bases, leaving 11 bases not matched to a gene. This CDR3 is CASSRQGLNAGNTIYF. The CDR3 coding sequence is TGTGCCAGCAGCCGACAGGGTTTAAATGCCGGAAACACCATATATTTT.

V gene TRBV4-1 combines with J gene TRBJ2-7, with 8 bases lining up with TRBD2. Germline assignment: CDR1 MGHRA and CDR2 YSYEKL. The CDR3 covers 15 residues. The V segment lost 0 bases and the J segment 6 bases; nucleotides outside the gene matches: 7. CDR3 region: CASSQEGSGDGEQYF. CDR3 nucleotide sequence: TGCGCCAGCAGCCAAGAGGGTAGCGGGGACGGCGAGCAGTACTTC.

This clone was recorded only once. The rearrangement links TRBV6-5 to TRBJ1-2; 9 bases match TRBD1. Germline lookup yields CDR1 MNHEY and CDR2 SVGAGI. The V gene end was trimmed by 6 bases and the J gene end by 8 bases; junction bases not matched to a gene: 7. The CDR3 length is 13 residues. The CDR3 sequence: CASRHRGPGGYTF. CDR3 sequence (DNA): TGTGCCAGCAGGCACAGGGGGCCGGGAGGCTACACCTTC.

This chain links TRBV6-1 with TRBJ1-5; 9 positions agree with TRBD1. Trimming cost V 4 bases and J 7 bases; bases outside gene matches: 14. There are 17 residues in the CDR3. Germline V gene data show CDR1 as MNHNS and CDR2 as SASEGT. CDR3 in amino acids: CASSGAYGTGSRQPQHF. The CDR3 nucleotides read TGTGCCAGCAGTGGGGCCTATGGGACAGGGTCACGCCAGCCCCAGCATTTT.

This chain joins TRBV5-1 and TRBJ1-2; no clear D. Germline V gene lookup returns CDR1 SGHRS and CDR2 YFSETQ. The CDR3 sequence is 14 residues long. The germline V and J ends were trimmed by 0 bases and 0 bases, with 6 bases remaining between them. CDR3 region: CASSLVPTNYGYTF. DNA for the CDR3: TGCGCCAGCAGCTTGGTTCCTACTAACTATGGCTACACCTTC.

This clone was recorded only once. The genes are TRBV30 and TRBJ1-1; a weak D match, TRBD1 (6 bases). Germline V CDR1 and CDR2: GTSNPN, SVGIG (reference sequence). CDR3 length equals 13 residues. With 4 bases removed from V and 5 bases from J, the gap between germline ends came to 14 bases. DNA of the CDR3: TGTGCCTGGAAGGGGGAATTGGGAACTGAAGCTTTCTTT. Amino acid sequence: CAWKGELGTEAFF.

The gene calls are TRBV27 and TRBJ2-7, with D maybe TRBD2 (5 bases). The V gene lost 6 bases and the J gene lost 4 bases, with 19 bases spanning the gap. The CDR3 is 15 amino acids. Germline V CDR1 and CDR2: MNHEY, SMNVEV (reference sequence). The CDR3 protein is CASSQIPARGYEQYV. The CDR3 DNA is TGTGCCAGCAGCCAAATTCCCGCCCGGGGATACGAGCAGTACGTC.

This chain connects TRBV11-2 to TRBJ2-1; possible D gene TRBD2, 6 bases. CDR3 size: 15 residues. CDR1 is SGHAT and CDR2 is FQNNGV in the germline V gene. V shed 8 bases and J shed 0 bases, with 14 bases lying between them. The CDR3 DNA follows: TGTGCCAGCGGCCGTGGGGGGAGCTCCTACAATGAGCAGTTCTTC. Protein product: CASGRGGSSYNEQFF.

V and J are TRBV11-2 and TRBJ2-3; tentatively, D is TRBD2 (6 bases). V was trimmed by 2 bases and J by 1 base, leaving 7 bases between them. Germline CDR1 is SGHAT and CDR2 is FQNNGV. This CDR3 has 14 residues. The CDR3 region is CASSLWGGTDTQYF. In nucleotides, the CDR3 is TGTGCCAGCAGCTTATGGGGGGGCACAGATACGCAGTATTTT.

The CDR3 loop is CASADRESSGNTIYF. The CDR3 DNA sequence: TGTGCCAGCGCTGACAGGGAAAGTTCTGGAAACACCATATATTTT. V gene TRBV11-2 combines with J gene TRBJ1-3; 7 bases match TRBD1. The J segment lost 1 base and the V segment lost 8 bases, leaving 8 bases of the junction unmatched. This CDR3 region has 15 residues. Germline loops: CDR1 SGHAT, CDR2 FQNNGV.

The chain is built from TRBV6-5 and TRBJ2-7; 7 bases map to TRBD1. The CDR3 sequence is 13 residues long. V lost 6 bases and J lost 6; bases outside the gene matches: 8. CDR1 is MNHEY, CDR2 SVGAGI, per germline. CDR3 in DNA: TGTGCCAGCAGCGACAGGGTTAGGGGCGAGCAGTACGTC. Translation: CASSDRVRGEQYV.

The V and J genes are TRBV10-3 and TRBJ2-6, with TRBD1 identical over 8 bases. After removal of 6 bases from V and 0 bases from J, the junction contained 7 bases not matched to a gene. Germline assignment: CDR1 ENHRY and CDR2 SYGVKD. This CDR3 spans 17 amino acids. CDR3 in amino acids: CAIRTGDPISGANVLTF. CDR3 DNA: TGTGCCATCAGGACAGGGGACCCAATCTCTGGGGCCAACGTCCTGACTTTC.

The CDR3 DNA sequence: TGTGCCAGTAGTGTGGGGAGGGAAAGGGACCAGCCCCAGCATTTT. Translation gives CASSVGRERDQPQHF. The chain recombines TRBV19 with TRBJ1-5; D perhaps matches TRBD1 (5 bases). Trimming left V 5 bases short and J 7 bases short, with 18 bases between. The CDR3 sequence is 15 residues long. Germline V gene lookup returns CDR1 LNHDA and CDR2 SQIVND (reference sequence).

This clone was counted between two and nine times. The chain combines TRBV5-1 with TRBJ1-6; TRBD1 agrees at 7 bases. CDR1 is SGHRS and CDR2 is YFSETQ in the germline V gene. This CDR3 has 14 amino acids. V trimming: 3 bases; J trimming: 7 bases; junction bases outside the gene matches: 4. The CDR3 loop reads CASSSTGANSPLHF. The CDR3 nucleotides are TGCGCCAGCAGCTCAACAGGGGCAAATTCACCCCTCCACTTT.

The chain links TRBV7-8 to TRBJ2-5; 7 positions match TRBD2. CDR1 SGHVS and CDR2 FQNEAQ come from the germline V gene. Unmatched junction bases numbered 0, after V lost 1 base and J lost 4 bases. CDR3 length: 13 residues. CDR3 sequence reads: CASSLGGGETQYF. The CDR3 DNA reads as TGTGCCAGCAGCTTAGGGGGGGGAGAGACCCAGTACTTC.

This rearrangement joins TRBV6-2 or TRBV6-3 to TRBJ2-7; 7 nucleotides match TRBD1. Germline V lookup: CDR1 MNHEY, CDR2 SVGEGT. CDR3 size: 12 residues. Losses at the gene ends were 4 bases for V and 5 bases for J; bases not matched to a gene: 2. The CDR3 sequence: CASSFQGDEQYF. The CDR3, as DNA: TGTGCCAGCAGTTTCCAGGGGGACGAGCAGTACTTC.

The gene calls are TRBV29-1 and TRBJ2-7, with D possibly TRBD1 on 5 matching bases. CDR3 size: 13 residues. V was pared by 5 bases and J by 4 bases, with 15 bases between. Germline V CDR1 and CDR2: SQVTM, ANQGSEA. The CDR3 sequence is CSVRQGPTYEQYV. The CDR3 DNA follows: TGCAGCGTTCGCCAGGGTCCAACGTACGAGCAGTACGTC.

The rearrangement uses TRBV25-1 and TRBJ1-6; D not resolved. V lost 1 base and J lost 10, with 8 bases in between. Looked up from germline, CDR1 is MGHDK and CDR2 is SYGVNS. This CDR3 comprises 13 residues. The DNA of the CDR3 is TGTGCCAGCAGTGAATCAGTGGGCTCACCCCTCCACTTT. Translation gives CASSESVGSPLHF.

The genes are TRBV19 and TRBJ1-5, with 7 bases that match TRBD1. From germline, CDR1 is LNHDA and CDR2 SQIVND (reference sequence). The trim removed 11 bases at V and 3 bases at J, leaving 13 bases unmatched. CDR3 length: 15 residues. The CDR3 DNA reads TGTGCCGGACCTCGGACAGGCCAACCCAATCAGCCCCAGCATTTT. This codes for CAGPRTGQPNQPQHF.

This chain links TRBV5-5 with TRBJ1-3; D not certain. V was pared by 3 bases and J by 3 bases, with 10 bases between. The CDR3 extends over 14 amino acids. Germline V gives CDR1 SGHKS, CDR2 YYEKEE (reference sequence). DNA for the CDR3: TGTGCCAGCAGCTACGGAGGTAGTGGAAACACCATATATTTT. This gives the protein CASSYGGSGNTIYF. Complete variable domain (other parts from reference TRBV5-5 and TRBJ1-3): DAGVTQSPTHLIKTRGQQVTLRCSPISGHKSVSWYQQVLGQGPQFIFQYYEKEERGRGNFPDRFSARQFPNYSSELNVNALLLGDSALYLCASSYGGSGNTIYFGEGSWLTVV.

This chain joins TRBV20-1 and TRBJ1-2; D might be TRBD1 (5 bases). The CDR3 length is 11 residues. The V gene's germline CDR1 is DFQATT and CDR2 SNEGSKA (reference sequence). The V end was cut by 7 bases, the J end by 3 bases, with 9 bases between. The CDR3 nucleotides read TGCAGTGTGGGGCAGGACTATGGCTACACCTTC. Encoded protein: CSVGQDYGYTF.